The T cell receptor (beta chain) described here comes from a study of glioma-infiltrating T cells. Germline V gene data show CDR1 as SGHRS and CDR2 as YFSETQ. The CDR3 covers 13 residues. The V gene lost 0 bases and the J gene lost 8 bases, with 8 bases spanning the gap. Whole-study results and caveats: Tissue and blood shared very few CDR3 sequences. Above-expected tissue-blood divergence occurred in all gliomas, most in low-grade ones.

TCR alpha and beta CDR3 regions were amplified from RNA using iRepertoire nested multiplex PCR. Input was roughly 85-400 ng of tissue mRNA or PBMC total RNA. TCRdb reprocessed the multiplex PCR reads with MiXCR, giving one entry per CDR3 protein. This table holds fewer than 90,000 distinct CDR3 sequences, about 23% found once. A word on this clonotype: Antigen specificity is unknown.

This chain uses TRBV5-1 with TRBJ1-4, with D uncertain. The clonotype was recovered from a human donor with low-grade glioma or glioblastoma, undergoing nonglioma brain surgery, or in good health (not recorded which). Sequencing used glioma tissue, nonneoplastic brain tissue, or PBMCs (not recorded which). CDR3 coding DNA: TGCGCCAGCAGCTTGGTGCCCGGGGAAAAACTGTTTTTT. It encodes CASSLVPGEKLFF.